This T cell receptor (beta chain) came from a study of cytomegalovirus exposure and HLA in healthy donors. CDR1 is SGHTA, CDR2 FQGNSA, per germline. V was clipped by 5 bases and J by 9 bases; unmatched bases: 12. This CDR3 comprises 15 residues. This clone was seen a handful of times. It was with 60 Vbeta and 13 Jbeta primers that the PCR ran. Sequencing used immunoSEQ multiplex PCR; TCRdb keeps in-frame clones, though not all of them. The data show 100,000 to 150,000 clones, with around 72% seen just once and under 5% held by the top ten. The sample was PBMCs. This TCR came from a man between 25 and 39 years old in good health and CMV-seronegative. The chain combines TRBV7-2 with TRBJ1-4, with TRBD1 identical over 7 bases. CDR3 in amino acids: CASSPDARTGKKLFF. The CDR3 DNA follows: TGTGCCAGCAGCCCCGACGCTAGGACAGGCAAAAAACTGTTTTTT.